This T cell receptor beta chain emerged from a study of graft-versus-host responses after intestinal transplantation. This clone was seen a few times. Its target is unknown. Using immunoSEQ multiplex PCR, the repertoire was profiled, and TCRdb retains in-frame clones only, with some absent. The sample records 96,000 or so clones, 92% being singletons. The CDR3 sequence is 13 residues long. The germline gives CDR1 MNHEY, CDR2 SVGAGI. V lost 8 bases and J lost 3, with 14 bases in between. This TCR was sampled from a human donor who received an intestinal transplant. Material: unstimulated CD4+ T cells sorted from spleen or lymph node cells, obtained before intestinal transplant. V usage is TRBV6-5 and J usage is TRBJ2-7; D is undetermined. The CDR3 nucleotides are TGTGCCAGCGGCCCCCCCAACCACTACGAGCAGTACTTC. It encodes CASGPPNHYEQYF.